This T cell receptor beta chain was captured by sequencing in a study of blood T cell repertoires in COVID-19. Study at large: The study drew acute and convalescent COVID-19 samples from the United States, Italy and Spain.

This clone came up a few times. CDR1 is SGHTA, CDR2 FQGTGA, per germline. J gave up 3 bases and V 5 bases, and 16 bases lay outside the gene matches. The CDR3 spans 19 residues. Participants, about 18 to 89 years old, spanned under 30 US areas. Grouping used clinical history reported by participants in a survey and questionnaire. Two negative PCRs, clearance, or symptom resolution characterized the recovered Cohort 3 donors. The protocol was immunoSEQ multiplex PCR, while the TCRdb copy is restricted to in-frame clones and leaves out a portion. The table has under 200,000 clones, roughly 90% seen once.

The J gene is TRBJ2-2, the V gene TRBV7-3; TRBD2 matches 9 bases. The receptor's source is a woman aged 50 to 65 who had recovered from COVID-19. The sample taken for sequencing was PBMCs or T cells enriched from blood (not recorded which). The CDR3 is CASSPRGVAGALDTGELFF. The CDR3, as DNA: TGTGCCAGCAGCCCCCGCGGGGTAGCGGGGGCCCTCGACACCGGGGAGCTGTTTTTT.